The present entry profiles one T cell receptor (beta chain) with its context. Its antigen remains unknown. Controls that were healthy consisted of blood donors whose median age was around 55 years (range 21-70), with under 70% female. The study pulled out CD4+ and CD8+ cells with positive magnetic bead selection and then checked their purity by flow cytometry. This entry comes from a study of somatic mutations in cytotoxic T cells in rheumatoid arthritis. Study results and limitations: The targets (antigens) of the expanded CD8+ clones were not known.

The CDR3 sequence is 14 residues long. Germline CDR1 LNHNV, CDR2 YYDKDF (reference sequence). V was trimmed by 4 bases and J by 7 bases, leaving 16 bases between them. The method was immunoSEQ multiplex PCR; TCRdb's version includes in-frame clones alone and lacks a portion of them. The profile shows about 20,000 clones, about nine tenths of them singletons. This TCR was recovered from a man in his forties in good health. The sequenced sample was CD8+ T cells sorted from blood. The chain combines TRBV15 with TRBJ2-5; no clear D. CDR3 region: CATSTSRDLRTQYF. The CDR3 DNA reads TGTGCCACCAGCACCTCCCGCGACCTGAGGACCCAGTACTTC. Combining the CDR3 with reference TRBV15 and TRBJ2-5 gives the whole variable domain DAMVIQNPRYQVTQFGKPVTLSCSQTLNHNVMYWYQQKSSQAPKLLFHYYDKDFNNEADTPDNFQSRRPNTSFCFLDIRSPGLGDTAMYLCATSTSRDLRTQYFGPGTRLLVL.